One sample yielded the 7 T cell receptor beta chains listed below, sequenced in a study of blood T cell repertoires in COVID-19. Produced via immunoSEQ multiplex PCR; TCRdb's table is partial and in-frame only. The data show about 110,000 clones, 76% seen once. What was sequenced was peripheral blood. All receptors come from a man older than 75 with COVID-19, enrolled during active disease.

V gene TRBV2 combines with J gene TRBJ2-3, with TRBD1 as a possible D gene (7 bases). The ends were cut back, 6 bases at V and 8 bases at J, with 18 bases in the middle. The CDR3 length is 14 residues. Germline V gene data show CDR1 as SNHLY and CDR2 as FYNNEI. The CDR3 bases are TGTGCCAGCAGGCCTCAGGGGGGAGGTGGTACGCAGTATTTT. This sequence encodes CASRPQGGGGTQYF.

This chain links TRBV10-3 with TRBJ2-6; TRBD2 might be the D (5 bases). The CDR3 spans 18 residues. Germline assignment: CDR1 ENHRY and CDR2 SYGVKD. Trimming shortened V by 7 bases and J by 0 bases, and 19 bases separated the two germline ends. The CDR3: CAITATSIASSGANVLTF. CDR3 DNA sequence: TGTGCCATCACAGCCACTAGTATTGCCTCCTCTGGGGCCAACGTCCTGACTTTC.

The chain employs TRBV5-1 and TRBJ2-5; 13 bases align to TRBD2. Trimming took 6 bases from V and 1 from J; bases not matched to a gene: 6. The CDR3 is made up of 16 amino acids. Per germline, CDR1 SGHRS and CDR2 YFSETQ. The CDR3 DNA sequence: TGCGCCAGCACCACCGGGACTAGCGGGGTCCAAGAGACCCAGTACTTC. Amino acids: CASTTGTSGVQETQYF.

V usage is TRBV12-3 or TRBV12-4 and J usage is TRBJ1-2; D not certain. The CDR3 length is 13 residues. V lost 2 bases and J lost 8, with 12 bases in between. The CDR3 DNA follows: TGTGCCAGCAGTTTATCTGCCCCTGGCGGCTACACCTTC. Amino acid sequence: CASSLSAPGGYTF.

The chain carries TRBV28 and TRBJ2-7, with D perhaps matching TRBD2 (6 bases). The V gene's germline CDR1 is MDHEN and CDR2 SYDVKM. The CDR3 is 14 residues long. The V gene lost 3 bases and the J gene lost 2 bases, with 11 bases spanning the gap. The DNA for the CDR3 is TGTGCCAGCAGTTTTGCGGGAACACCCTACGAGCAGTACTTC. Protein: CASSFAGTPYEQYF. Using reference TRBV28 and TRBJ2-7 for the parts outside the CDR3, the full variable domain is DVKVTQSSRYLVKRTGEKVFLECVQDMDHENMFWYRQDPGLGLRLIYFSYDVKMKEKGDIPEGYSVSREKKERFSLILESASTNQTSMYLCASSFAGTPYEQYFGPGTRLTVT.

The V call is TRBV29-1, the J call TRBJ2-1, with D hard to call. Germline V gene lookup returns CDR1 SQVTM and CDR2 ANQGSEA. Between the trimmed V and J ends, which lost 4 bases and 4 bases, there was a span of 11 bases. This CDR3 region has 13 residues. The CDR3 nucleotides read TGCAGCGTTGTGTTGACTCGTTACAATGAGCAGTTCTTC. As protein: CSVVLTRYNEQFF.

The rearrangement links TRBV18 to TRBJ2-7; D perhaps matches TRBD2 (6 bases). Germline CDR1 reads KGHSH; CDR2 reads LQKENI. This CDR3 has 16 residues. Between the trimmed V and J ends, which lost 3 bases and 1 base, there was a span of 16 bases. The chain's CDR3 is CASSPLPPGSSYEQYF. As DNA, the CDR3 is TGTGCCAGCTCACCCTTACCACCCGGGAGTTCCTACGAGCAGTACTTC.